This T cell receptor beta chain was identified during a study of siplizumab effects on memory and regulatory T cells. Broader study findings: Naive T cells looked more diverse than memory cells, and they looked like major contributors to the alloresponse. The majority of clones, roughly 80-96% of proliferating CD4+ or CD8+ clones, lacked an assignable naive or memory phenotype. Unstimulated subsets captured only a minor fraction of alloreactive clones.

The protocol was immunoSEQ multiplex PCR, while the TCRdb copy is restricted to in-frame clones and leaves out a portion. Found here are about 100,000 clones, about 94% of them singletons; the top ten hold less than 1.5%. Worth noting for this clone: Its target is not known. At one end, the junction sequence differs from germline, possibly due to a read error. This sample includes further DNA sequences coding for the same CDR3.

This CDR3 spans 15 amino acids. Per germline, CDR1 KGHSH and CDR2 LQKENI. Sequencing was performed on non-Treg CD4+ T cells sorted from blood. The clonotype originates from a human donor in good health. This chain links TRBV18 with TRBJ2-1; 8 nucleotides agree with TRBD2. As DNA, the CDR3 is TGTGCCAGCTCGCCACCGAGCGGGAGTGTCAATGAGCAGTTCTTC. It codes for CASSPPSGSVNEQFF.